These 9 T cell receptor beta chains were all obtained from the same sample, sequenced in a study of T cells in Graves' hyperthyroidism and ophthalmopathy. The CDR3 regions of TCR beta were amplified from RNA transcripts. The study used the HTBI primer set for a first-round RT-PCR of the TCR CDR3. TCRdb recomputed calls from the multiplex PCR reads with MiXCR, one row per CDR3 protein. The data hold roughly 510,000 distinct CDR3 sequences, with less than 25% observed a single time. The sequencing input was blood. These receptors were taken from a man aged 18 to 35 with Graves' hyperthyroidism.

This clonotype was seen ten or more times. The gene calls are TRBV29-1 and TRBJ1-2; no definite D call. Trimming cost V 4 bases and J 8 bases, with 5 bases left between them. The CDR3 covers 9 residues. Germline-derived CDR1 and CDR2 are SQVTM and ANQGSEA. The CDR3 DNA is TGCAGCGTTGTTGAGGGCTACACCTTC. Amino acid sequence: CSVVEGYTF. The whole variable domain, remainder taken from reference TRBV29-1 and TRBJ1-2, is SAVISQKPSRDICQRGTSLTIQCQVDSQVTMMFWYRQQPGQSLTLIATANQGSEATYESGFVIDKFPISRPNLTFSTLTVSNMSPEDSSIYLCSVVEGYTFGSGTRLTVV.

This clonotype was found many times. J is TRBJ1-1 and V is TRBV5-1; D call uncertain. V lost 0 bases, J lost 1 base, and 10 bases lay in between. This CDR3 has 15 residues. Germline-derived CDR1 and CDR2 are SGHRS and YFSETQ. CDR3 in amino acids: CASSLARVSNTEAFF. The CDR3 DNA is TGCGCCAGCAGCTTGGCAAGGGTTTCGAACACTGAAGCTTTCTTT.

This clonotype was seen more than once but under ten times. The chain links TRBV5-8 to TRBJ2-5; no definite D call. Per germline, CDR1 SGHTS and CDR2 YDEGEE. The CDR3 extends over 13 amino acids. The germline V and J ends were trimmed by 4 bases and 2 bases, with 9 bases remaining between them. This CDR3 is CASSTDTQETQYF. The CDR3 DNA reads TGTGCCAGCAGCACAGACACGCAAGAGACCCAGTACTTC.

This clonotype has a count of ten or more. The V call is TRBV5-1, the J call TRBJ1-2, with D hard to call. The V gene's germline CDR1 is SGHRS and CDR2 YFSETQ. CDR3 length equals 13 residues. Trimming left V 4 bases short and J 0 bases short, with 7 bases between. CDR3 in amino acids: CASSLETNYGYTF. CDR3 coding DNA: TGCGCCAGCAGCCTCGAAACTAACTATGGCTACACCTTC.

This clonotype occurred many times. Written as DNA, the CDR3 is TGTGCCAGCAGCCCGTCGATGAACACTGAAGCTTTCTTT. Translation: CASSPSMNTEAFF. The rearrangement links TRBV28 to TRBJ1-1, with D uncertain. CDR1 is MDHEN and CDR2 is SYDVKM in the germline V gene. The CDR3 runs to 13 residues. Between the trimmed V and J ends, which lost 6 bases and 0 bases, there was a span of 8 bases. Drawing the rest from reference TRBV28 and TRBJ1-1, the complete variable domain is DVKVTQSSRYLVKRTGEKVFLECVQDMDHENMFWYRQDPGLGLRLIYFSYDVKMKEKGDIPEGYSVSREKKERFSLILESASTNQTSMYLCASSPSMNTEAFFGQGTRLTVV.

V and J are TRBV6-2 or TRBV6-3 and TRBJ1-5, with 11 bases lining up with TRBD1. The germline CDR1 and CDR2 sequences are MNHEY and SVGEGT. This CDR3 spans 18 amino acids. The V gene end was trimmed by 6 bases and the J gene end by 1 base; junction bases not matched to a gene: 11. The CDR3 DNA reads TGTGCCAGCAGGCCACCGGGACAGGGGGTGGGGAGCAATCAGCCCCAGCATTTT. Encoded protein: CASRPPGQGVGSNQPQHF.

The table lists this clonotype with many counts. The J gene is TRBJ2-5, the V gene TRBV12-3 or TRBV12-4; D might be TRBD2 (7 bases). The CDR3 is made up of 16 amino acids. Trimming took 3 bases from V and 7 from J, leaving 21 bases between them. This CDR3 is CASSFGGGGTRRTQYF. CDR3 nucleotides: TGTGCCAGCAGTTTTGGAGGGGGAGGGACCCGGAGGACCCAGTACTTC.

The chain recombines TRBV19 with TRBJ2-7; no firm D call. This CDR3 comprises 13 residues. Trimming pared 6 bases from V and 3 bases from J, leaving 12 bases between. CDR1 is LNHDA and CDR2 is SQIVND in the germline V gene (reference sequence). CDR3 DNA: TGTGCCAGTAGAAGATCTAGGTTCTACGAGCAGTACTTC. This gives the protein CASRRSRFYEQYF.

With respect to this clonotype: The final CDR3 position lacks the conserved phenylalanine or tryptophan, pointing to a likely read error. This chain's CDR3 is CATDRGLNSEAFL. In nucleotides, the CDR3 is TGTGCGACGGACAGGGGATTGAACTCTGAAGCTTTCCTT. The rearrangement joins TRBV5-5 to TRBJ1-1, with 9 bases lining up with TRBD1. The CDR3 extends over 13 amino acids. Germline V lookup: CDR1 SGHKS, CDR2 YYEKEE (reference sequence).